This TCR beta chain was profiled in a study of neoadjuvant anti-PD-1 for oral cavity cancer. Study information: Nivolumab at 3 mg/kg was mostly given biweekly, three to four doses, pre-surgery.

Generated by immunoSEQ multiplex PCR, the TCRdb table keeps only in-frame clones and is missing some. Of fewer than 25,000 clones listed, more than 40% are singletons. Broader study findings: Post-treatment tumors with larger preexisting clones showed more shrinkage.

With 3 bases removed from V and 7 bases from J, the gap between germline ends came to 18 bases. CDR1 SGHAT and CDR2 FQNNGV come from the germline V gene. The CDR3 totals 15 residues. As for time point: after neoadjuvant nivolumab, at surgical resection. This clone qualifies as medium-sized (0.01 to 0.1%). Antigen specificity is unknown. Sequences were derived from tumor tissue, sampled after nivolumab (anti-PD-1) treatment. The chain joins TRBV11-2 to TRBJ1-2, with no clear D. The clonotype comes from a person aged 40 to 85 with oral cavity squamous cell carcinoma. CDR3 amino acids: CASSFGTQVAGGYTF. Here the CDR3 DNA reads TGTGCCAGCAGCTTCGGAACCCAGGTGGCGGGTGGCTACACCTTC.